The 9 T cell receptor beta chains in this list originate from one sample, sequenced in a study of response to subunit inactivated influenza vaccine. TCRdb reprocessed the RT-PCR reads via MiXCR and lists one record per CDR3 protein. The table includes roughly 570,000 distinct CDR3 sequences, over 10% detected once. The sample here was PBMCs from blood, taken 35 to 45 days after vaccination. The receptors were gathered from a man between 45 and 60 years old who received an inactivated influenza vaccine.

The V call is TRBV9, the J call TRBJ2-1, with 11 bases lining up with TRBD2. The J segment lost 4 bases and the V segment lost 0 bases, leaving 12 bases of the junction unmatched. Germline V CDR1 and CDR2: SGDLS, YYNGEE. The CDR3 length is 19 residues. The CDR3 loop is CASSVGLAGGNSLYNEQFF. CDR3 bases: TGTGCCAGCAGCGTAGGGCTAGCGGGAGGAAACTCTTTATACAATGAGCAGTTCTTC.

J is TRBJ2-5 and V is TRBV2; D might be TRBD2 (5 bases). V was pared by 3 bases and J by 5 bases, with 13 bases between. Germline V gives CDR1 SNHLY, CDR2 FYNNEI. The CDR3 runs to 14 residues. The CDR3 protein is CASSDGSSRETQYF. The CDR3 DNA reads as TGTGCCAGCAGTGACGGGTCTAGCCGGGAGACCCAGTACTTC.

This clonotype was recorded at least ten times. The rearrangement links TRBV29-1 to TRBJ2-1; 10 nucleotides agree with TRBD1. Germline CDR1 SQVTM, CDR2 ANQGSEA. With 4 bases clipped from V and 8 bases from J, the junction kept 8 bases outside the gene matches. CDR3 size: 14 residues. The CDR3 protein is CSVVKGTGVDEQFF. DNA of the CDR3: TGCAGCGTTGTGAAAGGGACAGGGGTGGATGAGCAGTTCTTC.

This clonotype occurred many times. The chain has TRBV20-1 and TRBJ2-7; perhaps TRBD2 as D (5 bases). This CDR3 has 19 residues. Germline loops: CDR1 DFQATT, CDR2 SNEGSKA (reference sequence). Trimming removed 3 bases at V and 0 bases at J, with 27 bases between. For the CDR3, the DNA is TGCAGTGCTAGCCACCGAGGACTGCCGATCTCCTGGGACTCCTACGAGCAGTACTTC. This translates into CSASHRGLPISWDSYEQYF.

This clonotype was seen a handful of times. The chain's CDR3 is CASSQVRTGDEQFF. The CDR3 nucleotides are TGTGCCAGCAGCCAAGTCCGGACTGGGGATGAGCAGTTCTTC. The rearrangement links TRBV4-2 to TRBJ2-1; tentative D call: TRBD2 (5 bases). The germline V gene encodes CDR1 LGHNA and CDR2 YNFKEQ. Trimming removed 1 base at V and 8 bases at J, with 12 bases between. The CDR3 runs 14 residues.

The rearrangement uses TRBV4-3 and TRBJ1-5; D gene uncertain. CDR1 LGHNA and CDR2 YSLEER come from the germline V gene. The CDR3 is made up of 15 amino acids. V lost 0 bases, J lost 0 bases, and 6 bases lay in between. The CDR3 region is CASSQEEYSNQPQHF. The CDR3 bases are TGCGCCAGCAGCCAAGAGGAGTATAGCAATCAGCCCCAGCATTTT.

The V and J genes are TRBV9 and TRBJ2-1, with 7 bases identical to TRBD2. V lost 0 bases, J lost 4 bases, and 13 bases stayed unmatched. The CDR3 has 18 amino acids. The germline V gene has CDR1 SGDLS and CDR2 YYNGEE. The CDR3 nucleotides are TGTGCCAGCAGCGTAGGCTCCTCGCGGGAGATAGGGTACAATGAGCAGTTCTTC. Translation: CASSVGSSREIGYNEQFF.

This clonotype has a count of ten or more. This chain links TRBV9 with TRBJ2-1; 11 bases align to TRBD2. The CDR3 extends over 15 amino acids. After removal of 4 bases from V and 4 bases from J, the junction contained 4 bases not matched to a gene. The germline gives CDR1 SGDLS, CDR2 YYNGEE. CDR3 DNA: TGTGCCAGCAGCCAGACTAGCGGGGATTACAATGAGCAGTTCTTC. Protein sequence: CASSQTSGDYNEQFF.

The rearrangement joins TRBV7-9 to TRBJ1-1; 10 bases are a match to TRBD1. The CDR3 is 15 amino acids. The V segment lost 5 bases and the J segment 4 bases; nucleotides outside the gene matches: 7. CDR1 and CDR2 from the germline V gene are SEHNR and FQNEAQ (reference sequence). The CDR3 sequence is CASSATGQGFTEAFF. Written as DNA, the CDR3 is TGTGCCAGCAGCGCCACGGGACAGGGGTTCACTGAAGCTTTCTTT. Supplemented by reference TRBV7-9 and TRBJ1-1, the full variable domain reads DTGVSQNPRHKITKRGQNVTFRCDPISEHNRLYWYRQTLGQGPEFLTYFQNEAQLEKSRLLSDRFSAERPKGSFSTLEIQRTEQGDSAMYLCASSATGQGFTEAFFGQGTRLTVV.